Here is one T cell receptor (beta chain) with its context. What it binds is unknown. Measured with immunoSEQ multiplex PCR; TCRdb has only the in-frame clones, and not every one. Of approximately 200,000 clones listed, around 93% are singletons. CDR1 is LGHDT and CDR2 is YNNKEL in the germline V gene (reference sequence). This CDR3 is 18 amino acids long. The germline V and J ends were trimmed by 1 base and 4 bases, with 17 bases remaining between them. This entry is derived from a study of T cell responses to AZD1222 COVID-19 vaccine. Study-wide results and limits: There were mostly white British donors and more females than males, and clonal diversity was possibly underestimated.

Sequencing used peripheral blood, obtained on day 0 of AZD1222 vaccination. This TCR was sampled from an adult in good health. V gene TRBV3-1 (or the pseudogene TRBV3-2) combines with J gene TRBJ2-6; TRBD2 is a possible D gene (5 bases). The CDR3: CASSQVRSEGSGANVLTF. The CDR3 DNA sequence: TGTGCCAGCAGCCAAGTGAGGTCAGAGGGATCCGGGGCCAACGTCCTGACTTTC.